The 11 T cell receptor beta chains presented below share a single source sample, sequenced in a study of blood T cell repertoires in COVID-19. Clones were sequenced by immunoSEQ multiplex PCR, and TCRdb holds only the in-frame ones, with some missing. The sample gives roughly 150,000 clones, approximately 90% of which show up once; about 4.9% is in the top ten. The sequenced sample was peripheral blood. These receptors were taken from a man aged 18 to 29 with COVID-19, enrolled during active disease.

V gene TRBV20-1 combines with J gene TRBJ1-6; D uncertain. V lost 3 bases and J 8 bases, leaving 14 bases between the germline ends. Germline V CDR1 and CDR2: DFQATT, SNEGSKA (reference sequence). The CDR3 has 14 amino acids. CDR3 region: CSASSARKDSPLHF. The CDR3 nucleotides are TGCAGTGCTAGTAGCGCGCGAAAGGATTCACCCCTCCACTTT.

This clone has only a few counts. The CDR3 nucleotides are TGCAGCGTTGGACAGGGGTTAAGCTCTGGAAACACCATATATTTT. Its protein product is CSVGQGLSSGNTIYF. This sequence joins TRBV29-1 and TRBJ1-3; 8 bases are a match to TRBD1. Germline V gives CDR1 SQVTM, CDR2 ANQGSEA. CDR3 length: 15 amino acids. Trimming took 4 bases from V and 0 from J; bases not matched to a gene: 5.

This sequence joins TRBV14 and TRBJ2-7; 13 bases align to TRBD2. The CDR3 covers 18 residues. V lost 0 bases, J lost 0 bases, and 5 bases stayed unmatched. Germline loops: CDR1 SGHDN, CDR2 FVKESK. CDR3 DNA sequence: TGTGCCAGCAGCCAAGACTGGGGACTAGCGGGAACCTCCTACGAGCAGTACTTC. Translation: CASSQDWGLAGTSYEQYF.

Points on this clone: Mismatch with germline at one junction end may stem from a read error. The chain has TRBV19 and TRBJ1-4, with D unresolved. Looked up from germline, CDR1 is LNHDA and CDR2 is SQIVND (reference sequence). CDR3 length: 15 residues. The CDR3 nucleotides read TGTGCCAGTAGTATGAGAGACGGAGGAAATGAAAAACTGCTTTTT. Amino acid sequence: CASSMRDGGNEKLLF.

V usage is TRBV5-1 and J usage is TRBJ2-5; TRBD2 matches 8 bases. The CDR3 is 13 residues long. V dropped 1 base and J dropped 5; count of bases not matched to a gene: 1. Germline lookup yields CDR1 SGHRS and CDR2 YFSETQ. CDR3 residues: CASSLLAGETQYF. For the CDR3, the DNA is TGCGCCAGCAGCTTGTTAGCGGGGGAGACCCAGTACTTC. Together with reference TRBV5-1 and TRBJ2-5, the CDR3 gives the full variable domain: KAGVTQTPRYLIKTRGQQVTLSCSPISGHRSVSWYQQTPGQGLQFLFEYFSETQRNKGNFPGRFSGRQFSNSRSEMNVSTLELGDSALYLCASSLLAGETQYFGPGTRLLVL.

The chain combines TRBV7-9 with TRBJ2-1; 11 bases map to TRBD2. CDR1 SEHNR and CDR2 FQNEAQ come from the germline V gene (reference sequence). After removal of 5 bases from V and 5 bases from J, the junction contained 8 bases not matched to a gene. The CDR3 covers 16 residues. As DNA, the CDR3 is TGTGCCAGCAGCACCACGACTAGCGGGATTGACAATGAGCAGTTCTTC. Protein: CASSTTTSGIDNEQFF.

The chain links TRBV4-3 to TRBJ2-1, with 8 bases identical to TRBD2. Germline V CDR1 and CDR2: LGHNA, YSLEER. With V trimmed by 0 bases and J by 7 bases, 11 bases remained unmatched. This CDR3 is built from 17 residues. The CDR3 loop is CASSQDRGSGTRNEQFF. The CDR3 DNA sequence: TGCGCCAGCAGCCAAGATCGTGGTAGCGGGACGCGTAATGAGCAGTTCTTC.

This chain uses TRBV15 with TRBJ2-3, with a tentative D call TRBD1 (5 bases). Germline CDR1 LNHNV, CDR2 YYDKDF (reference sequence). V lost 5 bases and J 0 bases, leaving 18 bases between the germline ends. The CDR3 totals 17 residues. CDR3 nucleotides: TGTGCCACCAGCCTAATTAGGACACCAACTAGCACAGATACGCAGTATTTT. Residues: CATSLIRTPTSTDTQYF.

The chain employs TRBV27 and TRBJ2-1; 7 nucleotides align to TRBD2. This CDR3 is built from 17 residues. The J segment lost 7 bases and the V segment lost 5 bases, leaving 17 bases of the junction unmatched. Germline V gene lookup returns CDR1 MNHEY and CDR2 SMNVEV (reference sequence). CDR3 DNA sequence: TGTGCCAGCAGTCGCCCCGGCTGGACTAGGCCCTGGAATGAGCAGTTCTTC. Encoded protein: CASSRPGWTRPWNEQFF.

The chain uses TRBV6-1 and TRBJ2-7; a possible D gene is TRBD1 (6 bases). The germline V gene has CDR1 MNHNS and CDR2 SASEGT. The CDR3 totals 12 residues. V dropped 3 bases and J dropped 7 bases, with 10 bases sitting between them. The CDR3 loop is CASSEDSLEQYF. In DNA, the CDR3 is TGTGCCAGCAGTGAGGACAGCCTGGAGCAGTACTTC.

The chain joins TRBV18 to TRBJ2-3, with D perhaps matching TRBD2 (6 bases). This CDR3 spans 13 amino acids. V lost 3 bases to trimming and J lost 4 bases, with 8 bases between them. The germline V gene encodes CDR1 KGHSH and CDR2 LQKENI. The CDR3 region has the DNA TGTGCCAGCTCACCTTCTAGCGCAGATACGCAGTATTTT. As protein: CASSPSSADTQYF. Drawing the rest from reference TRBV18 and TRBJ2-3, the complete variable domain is NAGVMQNPRHLVRRRGQEARLRCSPMKGHSHVYWYRQLPEEGLKFMVYLQKENIIDESGMPKERFSAEFPKEGPSILRIQQVVRGDSAAYFCASSPSSADTQYFGPGTRLTVL.